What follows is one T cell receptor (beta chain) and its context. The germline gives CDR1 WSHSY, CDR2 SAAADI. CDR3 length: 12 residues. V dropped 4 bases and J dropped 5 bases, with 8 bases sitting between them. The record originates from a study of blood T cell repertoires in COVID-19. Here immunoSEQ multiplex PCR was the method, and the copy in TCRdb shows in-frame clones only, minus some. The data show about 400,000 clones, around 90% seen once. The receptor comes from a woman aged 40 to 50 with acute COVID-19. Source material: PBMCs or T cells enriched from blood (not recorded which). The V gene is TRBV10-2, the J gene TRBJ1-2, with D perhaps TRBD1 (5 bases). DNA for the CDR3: TGCGCCAGCAGTGGGCAGGGTTATGGCTACACCTTC. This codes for CASSGQGYGYTF.